This TCR beta chain was sequenced during a study of blood T cell repertoires in COVID-19 (dated by TCRdb to the early 2020s). Looking at the study overall: Samples covering the acute and convalescent phases of COVID-19 were provided by collaborators in the United States, Italy and Spain. The prospective study material was composed of cDNA or gDNA derived from T cells, B-cell-depleted T cells, or PBMCs. Subjects who had been exposed to COVID-19, were actively infected with it, or had recovered from it provided the deeply sampled blood TCRbeta repertoires that made up the dataset. The repertoires were released in a freely available public database intended as a resource for research on the immune response to SARS-CoV-2. Samples came from the ongoing ImmuneRACE study (first 160 participants) plus 1,254 subjects from 6 global collaborators. Sample metadata almost always included a de-identified subject ID, COVID-19 status, age in years and sex. HLA class I and class II types, where available, came from metadata supplied by the sample provider rather than from assay-based typing.

Trimming takes 2 bases from V and 0 bases from J, and the germline ends sit 11 bases apart. The CDR1 and CDR2 encoded by the germline V gene are KGHSH and LQKENI. The CDR3 runs 16 residues from the cysteine to the phenylalanine. CDR3 DNA is the only sequence kept; it has 48 bases, read in frame from the first base. Comments on this clone: Its antigen has not been determined. No qualities accompany the bases; no much larger clone lies one base away.

The immunoSEQ Assay, a bias-controlled multiplex PCR, was used to amplify TCRbeta CDR3 regions from genomic DNA. Concerning the study's data processing: The number of nucleated cells in each sample was estimated by amplification of reference gene primers within the assay. To quantify the absolute abundance of each unique TCRbeta CDR3 rearrangement, sequence reads were collapsed and filtered. For each sample, productive Simpson clonality was calculated as the square root of Simpson's diversity index over productive rearrangements. TCRdb's version of the immuneACCESS table is confined to in-frame rearrangements and falls short of the full clone set. An unresolved V gene accounts for under half of the shortfall where checked; the remainder is of unknown origin. Clone size and V and J calls were adopted from that table, with D and trimming inferred from the DNA. In all, the sample holds over 85,000 clones, and about nine tenths of those were seen once. The ten largest clonotypes hold 1.9% of the sample.

The study at large found these results: The quantity of clinical and demographic metadata differed by source and by participant and was supplied without curation.

In Seattle, one collaborating source enrolled patients while the infection was active and tracked those patients longitudinally over the course of disease. The collaborating institutions used their own protocols to collect whole blood in K2EDTA tubes. For TCRbeta analysis, collaborators shipped samples as frozen whole blood, isolated PBMCs, or DNA extracted from either of those sample types. Rearrangement joined TRBV18 to TRBJ1-3; no D segment can be confidently identified. The sequence was collected from a woman in her forties or fifties with COVID-19, enrolled during active disease. Sequences were obtained from peripheral blood. The CDR3 region: CASSPVAGSSGNTIYF. The nucleotide sequence is given as TGTGCCAGCTCACCAGTGGCGGGGAGCTCTGGAAACACCATATATTTT.